The rows below give T cell receptor beta chains drawn from one sample of a study of blood T cells in healthy people across ages. MiXCR, run by TCRdb on the 5' RACE reads, gives a single entry per CDR3 protein. The sample yields about 770,000 distinct CDR3 sequences, approximately 48% seen once. The sequencing input was blood. These TCRs come from a man aged 55 to 69 in good health. The CDR3 runs from the conserved cysteine through the conserved F or W. A D gene is named only where the DNA matches it firmly. Only part of the rows carry a size: once, few, many, or a class if the clone is expanded.

CSASLGTGRPPTNYGYTF TGCAGTGCTAGCCTCGGGACAGGGCGGCCTCCAACTAACTATGGCTACACCTTC TRBJ1-2 TRBD1 TRBV20-1 .
CASSLGAPQNIQYF TGTGCCAGCAGCTTGGGGGCTCCTCAAAACATTCAGTACTTC TRBJ2-4 . TRBV5-6 .
CASSLGAGGLYNEQFF TGCGCCAGCAGCTTGGGAGCGGGGGGATTATACAATGAGCAGTTCTTC TRBJ2-1 TRBD2 TRBV5-1 .
CASSQDRTGRHEQYF TGTGCCAGCAGCCAAGACAGGACAGGGCGCCACGAGCAGTACTTC TRBJ2-7 TRBD1 TRBV3-1 few
CASSTTGHYGYTF TGTGCCAGTAGCACGACAGGGCACTATGGCTACACCTTC TRBJ1-2 TRBD1 TRBV19 once
CAWQDRSRNSPLHF TGTGCCTGGCAAGACAGGTCAAGAAATTCACCCCTCCACTTT TRBJ1-6 . TRBV30 .
CASSHSRPTTVNYGYTF TGCGCCAGCAGCCACTCCCGTCCCACGACAGTTAACTATGGCTACACCTTC TRBJ1-2 . TRBV4-3 few
CASSPLGDKETQYF TGTGCCAGCAGCCCCCTAGGGGACAAAGAGACCCAGTACTTC TRBJ2-5 . TRBV9 .
CASSLVSGTPRHNEQFF TGCGCCAGCAGCTTGGTCTCGGGGACCCCTCGGCACAATGAGCAGTTCTTC TRBJ2-1 . TRBV5-1 .
CASRQGISPLHF TGTGCCAGCCGACAGGGGATCTCACCCCTCCACTTT TRBJ1-6 TRBD1 TRBV12-3/TRBV12-4 few
CASSLGLGAQGAGYEQFF TGTGCCAGCAGCTTAGGTTTGGGGGCTCAAGGGGCGGGCTACGAGCAGTTCTTC TRBJ2-1 . TRBV7-2 .
CASSPRQNNEKLFF TGCGCCAGCAGCCCTCGACAGAATAATGAAAAACTGTTTTTT TRBJ1-4 . TRBV4-3 few
CASRTGLLGTQYF TGTGCCAGCAGAACGGGACTCCTTGGCACCCAGTACTTC TRBJ2-5 . TRBV28 .
CASSFDPGHPWANTEAFF TGTGCCAGCAGCTTTGATCCGGGACACCCTTGGGCGAACACTGAAGCTTTCTTT TRBJ1-1 . TRBV7-2 .
CSAGRDRGEKLFF TGCAGTGCTGGCCGGGACAGGGGGGAAAAACTGTTTTTT TRBJ1-4 TRBD1 TRBV20-1 .
CASPGRGCHEQYF TGTGCCAGCCCTGGGAGGGGGTGCCACGAGCAGTACTTC TRBJ2-7 . TRBV12-3/TRBV12-4 few
CASSFERGGLNNEQFF TGTGCCAGCAGCTTCGAGCGGGGGGGCCTCAACAATGAGCAGTTCTTC TRBJ2-1 TRBD2 TRBV7-9 .
CASSLVPGAFNEQFF TGTGCCAGCAGCTTAGTCCCGGGGGCCTTCAATGAGCAGTTCTTC TRBJ2-1 . TRBV7-2 few
CASSPDGLAGGHTQYF TGCGCCAGCAGCCCCGACGGACTAGCGGGGGGGCATACGCAGTATTTT TRBJ2-3 TRBD2 TRBV5-1 .
CSAREFSGAHNEQYF TGCAGTGCTAGAGAATTTAGCGGGGCACACAATGAGCAGTACTTC TRBJ2-5 TRBD2 TRBV20-1 .
CASRLTSGGYNEQFF TGTGCCAGCAGACTCACTAGCGGGGGGTACAATGAGCAGTTCTTC TRBJ2-1 TRBD2 TRBV5-5 few
CSVPGSRAYGYTF TGCAGTGTACCCGGATCGAGGGCCTATGGCTACACCTTC TRBJ1-2 . TRBV20-1 .
CASSFAGVNSPLHF TGTGCCAGCAGTTTTGCCGGGGTTAATTCACCCCTCCACTTT TRBJ1-6 . TRBV12-3/TRBV12-4 .
CASSDTYEQYF TGTGCCAGCAGCGACACCTACGAGCAGTACTTC TRBJ2-7 . TRBV5-6 few
CASSFQGARNEQFF TGTGCCAGCAGTTTTCAGGGGGCGCGAAATGAGCAGTTCTTC TRBJ2-1 TRBD1 TRBV27 .
CASSPGLAGSSGANVLTF TGTGCCAGCAGTCCGGGACTAGCGGGATCCTCTGGGGCCAACGTCCTGACTTTC TRBJ2-6 TRBD2 TRBV9 .
CSAQNLGRSQPQHF TGCAGTGCTCAAAATCTGGGGAGGAGCCAGCCCCAGCATTTT TRBJ1-5 . TRBV20-1 .
CASSDGEEGYNEQFF TGTGCCAGCAGTGATGGGGAGGAGGGCTACAATGAGCAGTTCTTC TRBJ2-1 . TRBV6-4 .
CASSYPRQGTLPRRLYEQYF TGTGCCAGCAGTTACCCTCGACAGGGGACCCTGCCTCGACGCCTCTACGAGCAGTACTTC TRBJ2-7 TRBD1 TRBV6-2/TRBV6-3 .
CATSDPLTNYGYTF TGTGCCACCAGTGATCCTTTGACTAACTATGGCTACACCTTC TRBJ1-2 . TRBV24-1 .
CASSYSWTSGGPNADTQYF TGTGCCAGCAGTTACTCCTGGACTAGCGGGGGTCCCAACGCAGATACGCAGTATTTT TRBJ2-3 TRBD2 TRBV6-5 .
CSATRQGQTQYF TGCAGTGCTACAAGACAGGGTCAGACCCAGTACTTC TRBJ2-5 TRBD1 TRBV20-1 few
CSVDWESGYGYTF TGCAGCGTTGACTGGGAATCGGGCTATGGCTACACCTTC TRBJ1-2 . TRBV29-1 .
CASRNGGDRSIYEQYF TGTGCCAGCAGAAACGGCGGGGACAGGTCCATCTACGAGCAGTACTTC TRBJ2-7 . TRBV21-1 .
CASRDKTGGLETQYF TGTGCCAGCAGGGATAAAACAGGGGGATTGGAGACCCAGTACTTC TRBJ2-5 TRBD1 TRBV6-6 few
CASSEPVQGAEETQYF TGTGCCAGCAGTGAACCCGTACAGGGGGCGGAGGAGACCCAGTACTTC TRBJ2-5 TRBD1 TRBV25-1 .
CASSQDRVGAQYF TGTGCCAGCAGCCAAGATAGGGTGGGAGCCCAGTACTTC TRBJ2-5 . TRBV3-1 .